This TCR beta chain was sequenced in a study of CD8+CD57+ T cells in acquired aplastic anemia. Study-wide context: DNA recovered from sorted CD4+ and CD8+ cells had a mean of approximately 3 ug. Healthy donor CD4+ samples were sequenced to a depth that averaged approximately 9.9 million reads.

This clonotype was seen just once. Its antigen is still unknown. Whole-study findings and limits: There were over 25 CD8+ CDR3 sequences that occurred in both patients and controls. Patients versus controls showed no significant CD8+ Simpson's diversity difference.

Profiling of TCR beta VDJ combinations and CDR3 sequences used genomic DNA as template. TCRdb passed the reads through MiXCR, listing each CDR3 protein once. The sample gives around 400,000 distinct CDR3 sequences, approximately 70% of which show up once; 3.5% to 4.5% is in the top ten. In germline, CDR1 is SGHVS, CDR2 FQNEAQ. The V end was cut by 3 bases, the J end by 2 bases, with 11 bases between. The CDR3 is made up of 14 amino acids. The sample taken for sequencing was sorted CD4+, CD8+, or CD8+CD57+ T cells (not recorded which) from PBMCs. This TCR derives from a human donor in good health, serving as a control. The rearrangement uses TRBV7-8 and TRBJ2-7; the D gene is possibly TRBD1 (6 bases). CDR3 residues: CASSLATGPYEQYF. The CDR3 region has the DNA TGTGCCAGCAGCTTGGCGACAGGACCCTACGAGCAGTACTTC.